Reported below is one T cell receptor (beta chain). This entry comes from a study of blood T cells in healthy people across ages. This CDR3 has 14 residues. The V gene lost 1 base and the J gene lost 4 bases, with 10 bases spanning the gap. The germline V gene has CDR1 MDHEN and CDR2 SYDVKM. Through a sample-barcoded 5' primer and a J-beta primer mix, a second PCR was run for about 6 to 12 cycles. A 12-random-nucleotide template-switch adaptor tagged each cDNA molecule. TCRdb reanalysed the 5' RACE reads using MiXCR and keeps one entry per CDR3 protein. The repertoire includes roughly 1.9 million distinct CDR3 sequences, 35% to 50% of them detected once, and 20% to 25% sits in the top ten.

The chain joins TRBV28 to TRBJ1-1; no definite D call. The receptor was derived from a human donor in good health. The sample was blood. CDR3 nucleotides: TGTGCCAGCAGTTTATTCGGGATCAGCACTGAAGCTTTCTTT. Translated: CASSLFGISTEAFF.